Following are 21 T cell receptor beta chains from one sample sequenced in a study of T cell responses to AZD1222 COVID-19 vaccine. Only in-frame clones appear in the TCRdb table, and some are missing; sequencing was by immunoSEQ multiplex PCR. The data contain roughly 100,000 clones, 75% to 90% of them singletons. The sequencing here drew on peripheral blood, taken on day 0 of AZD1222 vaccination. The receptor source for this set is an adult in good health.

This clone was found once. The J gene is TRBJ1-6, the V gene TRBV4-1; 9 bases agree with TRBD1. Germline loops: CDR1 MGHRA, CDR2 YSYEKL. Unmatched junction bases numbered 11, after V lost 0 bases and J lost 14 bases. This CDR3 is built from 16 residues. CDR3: CASSQDWTGAFGALHF. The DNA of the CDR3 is TGCGCCAGCAGCCAAGATTGGACAGGGGCCTTCGGGGCCCTCCACTTT.

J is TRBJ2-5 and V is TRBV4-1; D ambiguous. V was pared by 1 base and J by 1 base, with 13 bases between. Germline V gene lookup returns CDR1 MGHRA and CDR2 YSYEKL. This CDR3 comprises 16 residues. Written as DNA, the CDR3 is TGCGCCAGCAGCCAAGTTTTGGCAGGCCTCCAAGAGACCCAGTACTTC. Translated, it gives CASSQVLAGLQETQYF.

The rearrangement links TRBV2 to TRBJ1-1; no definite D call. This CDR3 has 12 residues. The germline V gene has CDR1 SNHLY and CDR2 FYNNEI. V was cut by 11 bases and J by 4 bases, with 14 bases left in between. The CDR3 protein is CADPGWGTEAFF. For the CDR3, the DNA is TGTGCCGACCCGGGCTGGGGCACTGAAGCTTTCTTT.

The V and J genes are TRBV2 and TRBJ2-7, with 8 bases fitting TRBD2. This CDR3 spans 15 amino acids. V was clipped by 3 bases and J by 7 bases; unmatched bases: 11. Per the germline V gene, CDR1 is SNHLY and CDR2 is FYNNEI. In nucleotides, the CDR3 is TGTGCCAGCAGTGATGGGCAGCTACGGGAGGGGGAGCAGTACTTC. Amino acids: CASSDGQLREGEQYF.

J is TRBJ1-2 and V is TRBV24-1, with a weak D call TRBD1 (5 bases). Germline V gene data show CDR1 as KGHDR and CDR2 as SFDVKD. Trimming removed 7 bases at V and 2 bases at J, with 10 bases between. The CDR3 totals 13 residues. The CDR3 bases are TGTGCCACCAGCCCGGGACCCAACTATGGCTACACCTTC. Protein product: CATSPGPNYGYTF.

Here the CDR3 DNA reads TGTGCCAGCAGTTTATGGTGGGGAATGGAGACCCAGTACTTC. Protein product: CASSLWWGMETQYF. The J gene is TRBJ2-5, the V gene TRBV27, with unresolved D. Trimming stripped 1 base from V and 5 bases from J, with 11 bases between. CDR3 length: 14 residues. The V gene's germline CDR1 is MNHEY and CDR2 SMNVEV (reference sequence).

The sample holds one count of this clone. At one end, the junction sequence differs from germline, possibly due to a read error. In DNA, the CDR3 is TGTGCCAGCACCTTAGCGGGGTACAGGGGTGAGCAGTTCTTC. Translated: CASTLAGYRGEQFF. This chain links TRBV13 with TRBJ2-1; tentatively, D is TRBD2 (8 bases). Germline assignment: CDR1 PRHDT and CDR2 FYEKMQ (reference sequence). This CDR3 region has 14 residues.

The CDR3 bases are TGCGCCAGCAGCCCCCTGACACACGCAACAAGGGGCTACGAGCAGTACTTC. Protein product: CASSPLTHATRGYEQYF. The chain uses TRBV4-1 and TRBJ2-7; D perhaps matches TRBD1 (5 bases). Per germline, CDR1 MGHRA and CDR2 YSYEKL. Trimming cost V 4 bases and J 3 bases, with 22 bases left between them. The CDR3 has 17 residues.

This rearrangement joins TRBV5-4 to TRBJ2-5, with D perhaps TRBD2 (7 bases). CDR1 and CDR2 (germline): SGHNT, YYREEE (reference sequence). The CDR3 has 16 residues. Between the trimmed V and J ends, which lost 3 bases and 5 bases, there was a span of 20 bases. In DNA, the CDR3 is TGTGCCAGCAGCTCTATTAGTGGGGGGGCCGGGGAGACCCAGTACTTC. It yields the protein CASSSISGGAGETQYF.

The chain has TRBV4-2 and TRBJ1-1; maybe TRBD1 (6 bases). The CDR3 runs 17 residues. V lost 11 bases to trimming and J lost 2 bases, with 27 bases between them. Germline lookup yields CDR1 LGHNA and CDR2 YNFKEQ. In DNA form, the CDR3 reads TGTGCCGACAACTGGGGGGCAGAGTTTCGCTTAAACACTGAAGCTTTCTTT. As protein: CADNWGAEFRLNTEAFF.

This CDR3 reads CATSRDRWQSYNSPLHF. DNA of the CDR3: TGTGCCACCAGCAGAGATCGGTGGCAGTCCTATAATTCACCCCTCCACTTT. V and J are TRBV15 and TRBJ1-6; D is unresolved. CDR1 and CDR2 from the germline V gene are LNHNV and YYDKDF (reference sequence). The CDR3 is made up of 17 amino acids. Trimming removed 0 bases from V and 1 base from J, with 10 bases in between.

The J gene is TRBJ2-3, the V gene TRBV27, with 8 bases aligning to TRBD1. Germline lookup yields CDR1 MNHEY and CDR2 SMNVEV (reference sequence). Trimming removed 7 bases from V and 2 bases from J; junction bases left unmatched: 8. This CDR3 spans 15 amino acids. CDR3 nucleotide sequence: TGTGCCAGCACCTCCCGACAGGGGATCACAGATACGCAGTATTTT. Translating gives CASTSRQGITDTQYF.

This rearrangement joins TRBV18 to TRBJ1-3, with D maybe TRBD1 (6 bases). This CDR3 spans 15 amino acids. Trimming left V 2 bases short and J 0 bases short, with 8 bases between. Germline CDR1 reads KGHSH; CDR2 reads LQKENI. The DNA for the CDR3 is TGTGCCAGCTCACCAGAACAGGGCTCTGGAAACACCATATATTTT. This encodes CASSPEQGSGNTIYF.

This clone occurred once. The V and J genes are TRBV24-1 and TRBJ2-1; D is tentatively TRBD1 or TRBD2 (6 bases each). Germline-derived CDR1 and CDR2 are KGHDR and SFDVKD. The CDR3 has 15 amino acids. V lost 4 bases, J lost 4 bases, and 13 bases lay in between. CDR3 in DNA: TGTGCCACCAGTGACGGGGGACAAGGATACAATGAGCAGTTCTTC. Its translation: CATSDGGQGYNEQFF.

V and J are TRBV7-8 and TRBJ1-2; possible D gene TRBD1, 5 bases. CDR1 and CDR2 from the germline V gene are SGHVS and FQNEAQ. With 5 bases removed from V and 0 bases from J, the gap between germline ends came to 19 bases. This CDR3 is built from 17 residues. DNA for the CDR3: TGTGCCAGCAGCACCTTACCGACAGTCCCGACTAACTATGGCTACACCTTC. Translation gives CASSTLPTVPTNYGYTF.

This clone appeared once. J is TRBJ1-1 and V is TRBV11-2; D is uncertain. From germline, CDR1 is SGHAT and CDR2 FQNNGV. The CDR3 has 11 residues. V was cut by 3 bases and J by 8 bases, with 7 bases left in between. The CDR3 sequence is CASSFSTEAFF. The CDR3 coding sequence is TGTGCCAGCAGCTTCAGTACCGAAGCTTTCTTT.

The CDR3 protein is CASSRGTATNEKLFF. The CDR3 region has the DNA TGTGCCAGCAGCCGGGGGACGGCAACTAATGAAAAACTGTTTTTT. The rearrangement links TRBV7-9 to TRBJ1-4, with D possibly TRBD1 on 5 matching bases. Trimming cost V 5 bases and J 0 bases, with 10 bases left between them. Looked up from germline, CDR1 is SEHNR and CDR2 is FQNEAQ (reference sequence). The length of the CDR3 is 15 residues.

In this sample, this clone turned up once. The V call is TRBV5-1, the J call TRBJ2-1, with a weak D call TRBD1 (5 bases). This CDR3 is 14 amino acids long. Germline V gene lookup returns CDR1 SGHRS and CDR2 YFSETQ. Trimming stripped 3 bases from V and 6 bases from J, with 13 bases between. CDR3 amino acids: CASSYDSQGNEQFF. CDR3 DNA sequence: TGCGCCAGCAGCTATGACAGTCAAGGCAATGAGCAGTTCTTC.

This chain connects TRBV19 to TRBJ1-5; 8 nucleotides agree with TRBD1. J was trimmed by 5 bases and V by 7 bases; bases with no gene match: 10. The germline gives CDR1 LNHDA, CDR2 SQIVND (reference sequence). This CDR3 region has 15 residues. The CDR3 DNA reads TGTGCCAGTACTGACAGGGGAGGACCGTATCAGCCCCAGCATTTT. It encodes CASTDRGGPYQPQHF. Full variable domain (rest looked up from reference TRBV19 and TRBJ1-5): DGGITQSPKYLFRKEGQNVTLSCEQNLNHDAMYWYRQDPGQGLRLIYYSQIVNDFQKGDIAEGYSVSREKKESFPLTVTSAQKNPTAFYLCASTDRGGPYQPQHFGDGTRLSIL.

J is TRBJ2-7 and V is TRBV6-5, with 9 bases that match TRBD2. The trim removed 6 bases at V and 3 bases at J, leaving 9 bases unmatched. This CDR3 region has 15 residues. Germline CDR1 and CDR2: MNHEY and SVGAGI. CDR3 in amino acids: CASSPTGTSFYEQYF. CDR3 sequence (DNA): TGTGCCAGCAGCCCGACCGGGACTAGCTTCTACGAGCAGTACTTC.

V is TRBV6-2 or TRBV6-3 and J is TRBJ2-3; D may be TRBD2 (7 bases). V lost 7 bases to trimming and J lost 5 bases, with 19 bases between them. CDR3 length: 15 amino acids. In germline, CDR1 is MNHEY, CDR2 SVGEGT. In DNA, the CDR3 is TGTGCCAGCACCCCAATGGGGGGGGCTGGAGATACGCAGTATTTT. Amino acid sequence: CASTPMGGAGDTQYF.